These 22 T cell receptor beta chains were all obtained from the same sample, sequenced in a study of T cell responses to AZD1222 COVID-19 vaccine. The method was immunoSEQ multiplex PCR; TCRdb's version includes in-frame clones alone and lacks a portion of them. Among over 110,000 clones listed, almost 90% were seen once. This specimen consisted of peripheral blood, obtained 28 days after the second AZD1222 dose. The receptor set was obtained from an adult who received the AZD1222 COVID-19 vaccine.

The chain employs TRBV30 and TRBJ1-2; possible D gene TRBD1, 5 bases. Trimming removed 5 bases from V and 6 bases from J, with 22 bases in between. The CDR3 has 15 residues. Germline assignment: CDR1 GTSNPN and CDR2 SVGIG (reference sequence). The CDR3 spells CAWDPGPLVGDGYTF. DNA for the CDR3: TGTGCCTGGGACCCGGGACCGCTGGTAGGGGATGGCTACACCTTC.

The CDR3 coding sequence is TGCGCCAGCAGCTCCGGGGGGCTAGCGGGGCGATCCGGGGAGCTGTTTTTT. Its protein product is CASSSGGLAGRSGELFF. This chain links TRBV5-1 with TRBJ2-2; 9 bases fit TRBD2. With V trimmed by 3 bases and J by 6 bases, 12 bases remained unmatched. The CDR3 has 17 residues. Germline V gives CDR1 SGHRS, CDR2 YFSETQ.

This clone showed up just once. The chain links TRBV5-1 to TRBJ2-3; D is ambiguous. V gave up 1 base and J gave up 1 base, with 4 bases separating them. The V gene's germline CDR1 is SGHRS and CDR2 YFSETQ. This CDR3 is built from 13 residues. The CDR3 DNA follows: TGCGCCAGCAGCTTGCCGGGCACAGATACGCAGTATTTT. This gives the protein CASSLPGTDTQYF.

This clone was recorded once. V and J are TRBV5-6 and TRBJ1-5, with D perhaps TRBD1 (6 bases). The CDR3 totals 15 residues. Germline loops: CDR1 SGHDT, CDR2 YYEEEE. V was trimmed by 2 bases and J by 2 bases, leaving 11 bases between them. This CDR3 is CASSFRGAGNQPQHF. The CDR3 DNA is TGTGCCAGCAGCTTTCGGGGGGCGGGCAATCAGCCCCAGCATTTT.

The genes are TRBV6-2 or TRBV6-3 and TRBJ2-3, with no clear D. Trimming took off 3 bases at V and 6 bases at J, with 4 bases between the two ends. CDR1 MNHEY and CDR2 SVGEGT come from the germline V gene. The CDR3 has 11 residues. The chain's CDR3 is CASSYPDTQYF. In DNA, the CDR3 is TGTGCCAGCAGTTATCCCGATACGCAGTATTTT.

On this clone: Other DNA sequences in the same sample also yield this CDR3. The CDR3 DNA reads as TGTGCCAGCCGGTCCGGGAACACCGGGGAGCTGTTTTTT. The encoded protein is CASRSGNTGELFF. The V gene is TRBV28, the J gene TRBJ2-2; D remains unclear. This CDR3 spans 13 amino acids. CDR1 is MDHEN, CDR2 SYDVKM, per germline. Trimming removed 8 bases from V and 1 base from J, with 8 bases in between.

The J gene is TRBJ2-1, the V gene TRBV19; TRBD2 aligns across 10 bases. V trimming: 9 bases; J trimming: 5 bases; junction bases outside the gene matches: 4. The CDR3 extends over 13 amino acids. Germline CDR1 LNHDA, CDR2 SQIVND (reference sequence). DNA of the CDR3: TGTGCCAGCGGGACTAGCGATAACAATGAGCAGTTCTTC. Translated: CASGTSDNNEQFF.

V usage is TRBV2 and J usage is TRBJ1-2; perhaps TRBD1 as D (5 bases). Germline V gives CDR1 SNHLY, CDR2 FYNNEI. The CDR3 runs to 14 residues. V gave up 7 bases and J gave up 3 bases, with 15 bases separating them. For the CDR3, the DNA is TGTGCCAGCACCCCCGACCTGGGGGACTATGGCTACACCTTC. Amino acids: CASTPDLGDYGYTF.

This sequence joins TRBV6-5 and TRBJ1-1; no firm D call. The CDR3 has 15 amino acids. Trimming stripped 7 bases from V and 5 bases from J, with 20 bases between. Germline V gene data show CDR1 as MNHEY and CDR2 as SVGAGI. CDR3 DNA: TGTGCCAGCACACACCTACGGGCTGGGCCGACTGAAGCTTTCTTT. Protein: CASTHLRAGPTEAFF.

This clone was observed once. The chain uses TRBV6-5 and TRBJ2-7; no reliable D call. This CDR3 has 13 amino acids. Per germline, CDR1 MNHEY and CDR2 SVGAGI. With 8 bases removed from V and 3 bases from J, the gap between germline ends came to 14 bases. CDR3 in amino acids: CASSRTLSYEQYF. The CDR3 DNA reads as TGTGCCAGCTCCAGGACCCTAAGCTACGAGCAGTACTTC.

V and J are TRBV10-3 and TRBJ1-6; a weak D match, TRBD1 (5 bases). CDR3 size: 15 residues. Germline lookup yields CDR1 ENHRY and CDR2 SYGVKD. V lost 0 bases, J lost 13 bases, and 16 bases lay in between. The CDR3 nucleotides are TGTGCCATCAGTGAGTCGGGACTGGGCGTTTCTCCCCTCCACTTT. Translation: CAISESGLGVSPLHF.

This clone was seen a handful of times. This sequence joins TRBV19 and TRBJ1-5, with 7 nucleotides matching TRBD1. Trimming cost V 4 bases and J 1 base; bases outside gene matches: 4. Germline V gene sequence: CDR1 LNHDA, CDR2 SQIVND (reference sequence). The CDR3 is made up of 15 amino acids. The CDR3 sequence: CASSTTGDSNQPQHF. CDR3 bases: TGTGCCAGTAGTACTACAGGGGACAGCAATCAGCCCCAGCATTTT.

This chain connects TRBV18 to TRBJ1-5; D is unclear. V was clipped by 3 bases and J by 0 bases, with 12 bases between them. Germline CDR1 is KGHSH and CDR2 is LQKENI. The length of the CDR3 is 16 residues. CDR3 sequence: CASSPNPPGSNQPQHF. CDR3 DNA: TGTGCCAGCTCACCCAACCCCCCGGGTAGCAATCAGCCCCAGCATTTT.

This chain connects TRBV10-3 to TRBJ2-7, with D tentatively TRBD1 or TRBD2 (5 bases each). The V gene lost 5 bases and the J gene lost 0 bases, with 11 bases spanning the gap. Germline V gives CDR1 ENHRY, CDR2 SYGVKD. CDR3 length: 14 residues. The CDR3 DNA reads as TGTGCCATCAGTCCGGGACCTTCCTCCTACGAGCAGTACGTC. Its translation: CAISPGPSSYEQYV.

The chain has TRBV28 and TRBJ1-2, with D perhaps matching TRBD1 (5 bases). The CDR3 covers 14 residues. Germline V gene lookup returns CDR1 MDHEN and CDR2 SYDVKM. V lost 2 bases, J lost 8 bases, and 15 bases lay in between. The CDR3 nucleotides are TGTGCCAGCAGTTTAGGGACCAGCGTGGGAGGCTACACCTTC. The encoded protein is CASSLGTSVGGYTF.

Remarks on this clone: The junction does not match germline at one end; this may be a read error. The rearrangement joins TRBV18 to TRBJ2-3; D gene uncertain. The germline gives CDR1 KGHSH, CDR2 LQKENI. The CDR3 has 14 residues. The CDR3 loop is CASSPPPSRDTQYF. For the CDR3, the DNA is TGTGCCAGCTCACCACCGCCAAGCAGAGATACGCAGTATTTT.

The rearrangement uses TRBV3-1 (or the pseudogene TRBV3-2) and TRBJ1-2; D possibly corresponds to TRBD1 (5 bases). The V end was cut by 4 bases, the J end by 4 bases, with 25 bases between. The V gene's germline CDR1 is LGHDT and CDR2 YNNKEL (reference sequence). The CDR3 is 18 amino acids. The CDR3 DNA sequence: TGTGCCAGCAGCCTTGGCCTGAGGGGCAAAGGCGGCTCCTATGGCTACACCTTC. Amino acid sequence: CASSLGLRGKGGSYGYTF.

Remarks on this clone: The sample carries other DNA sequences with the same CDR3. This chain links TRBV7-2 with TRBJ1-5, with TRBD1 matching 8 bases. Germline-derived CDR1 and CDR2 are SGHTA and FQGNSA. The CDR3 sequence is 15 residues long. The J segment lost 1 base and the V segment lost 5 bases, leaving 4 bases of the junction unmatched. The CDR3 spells CASSRDRGSNQPQHF. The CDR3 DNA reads TGTGCCAGCAGCCGTGACAGGGGCAGCAATCAGCCCCAGCATTTT.

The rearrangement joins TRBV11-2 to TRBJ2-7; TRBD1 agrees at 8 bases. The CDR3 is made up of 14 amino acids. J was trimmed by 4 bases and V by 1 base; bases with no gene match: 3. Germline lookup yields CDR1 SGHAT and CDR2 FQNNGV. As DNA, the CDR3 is TGTGCCAGCAGCTTAGGGACAGGGATTTACGAGCAGTACTTC. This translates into CASSLGTGIYEQYF.

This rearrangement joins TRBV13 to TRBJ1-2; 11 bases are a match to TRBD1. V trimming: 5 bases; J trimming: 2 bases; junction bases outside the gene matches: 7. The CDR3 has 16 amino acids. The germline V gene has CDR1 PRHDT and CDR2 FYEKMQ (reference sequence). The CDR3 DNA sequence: TGTGCCAGCAGCCCAGGACAGGGGGCCTTAAACTATGGCTACACCTTC. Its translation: CASSPGQGALNYGYTF.

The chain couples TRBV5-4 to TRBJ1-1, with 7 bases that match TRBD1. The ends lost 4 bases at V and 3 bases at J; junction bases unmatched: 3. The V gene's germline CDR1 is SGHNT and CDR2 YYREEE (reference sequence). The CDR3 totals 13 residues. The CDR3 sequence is CASSPGTDTEAFF. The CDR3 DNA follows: TGTGCCAGCAGCCCCGGGACAGACACTGAAGCTTTCTTT.

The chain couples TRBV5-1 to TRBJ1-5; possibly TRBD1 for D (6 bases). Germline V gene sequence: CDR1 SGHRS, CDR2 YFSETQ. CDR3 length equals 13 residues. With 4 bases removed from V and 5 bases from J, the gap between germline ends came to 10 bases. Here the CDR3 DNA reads TGCGCCAGCAGCGTGGACAGTTATCAGCCCCAGCATTTT. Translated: CASSVDSYQPQHF.